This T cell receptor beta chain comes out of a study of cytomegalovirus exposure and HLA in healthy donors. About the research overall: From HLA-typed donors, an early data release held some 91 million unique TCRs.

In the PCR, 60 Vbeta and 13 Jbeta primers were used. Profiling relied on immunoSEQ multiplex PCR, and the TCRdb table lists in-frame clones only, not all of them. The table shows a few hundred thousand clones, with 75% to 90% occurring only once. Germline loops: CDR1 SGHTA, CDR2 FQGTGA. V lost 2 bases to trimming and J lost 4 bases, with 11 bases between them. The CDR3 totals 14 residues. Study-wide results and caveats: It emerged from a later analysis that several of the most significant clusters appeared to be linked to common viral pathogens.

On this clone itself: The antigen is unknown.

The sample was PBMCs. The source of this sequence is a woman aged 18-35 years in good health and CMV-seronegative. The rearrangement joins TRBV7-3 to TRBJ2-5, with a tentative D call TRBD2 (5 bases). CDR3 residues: CASSLQARGETQYF. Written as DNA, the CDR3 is TGTGCCAGCAGCTTACAGGCCCGGGGAGAGACCCAGTACTTC.